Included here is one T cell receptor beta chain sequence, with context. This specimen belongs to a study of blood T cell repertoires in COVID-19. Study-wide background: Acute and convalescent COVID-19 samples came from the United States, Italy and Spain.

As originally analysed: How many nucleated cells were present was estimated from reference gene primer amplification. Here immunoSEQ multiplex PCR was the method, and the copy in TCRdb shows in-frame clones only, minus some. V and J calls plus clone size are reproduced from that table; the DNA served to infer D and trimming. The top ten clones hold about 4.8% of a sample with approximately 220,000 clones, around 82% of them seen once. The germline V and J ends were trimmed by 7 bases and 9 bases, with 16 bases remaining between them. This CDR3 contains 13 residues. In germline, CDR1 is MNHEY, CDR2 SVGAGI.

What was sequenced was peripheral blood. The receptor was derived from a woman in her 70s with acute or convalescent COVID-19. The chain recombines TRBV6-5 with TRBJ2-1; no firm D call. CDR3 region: CASTISTRGEQFF. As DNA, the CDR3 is TGTGCCAGCACTATTTCTACCCGAGGTGAGCAGTTCTTC.